The 27 T cell receptor beta chains listed next were all sequenced from one sample in a study of T cell repertoires in cytomegalovirus infection. TCRdb reprocessed the reads with MiXCR, giving one entry per CDR3 protein. The sample has approximately 180,000 distinct CDR3 sequences, 8% to 10% seen once. Source material: PBMCs. These receptors all come from a human donor in good health (CMV status not recorded). Some clones in this sample may be carry-over from other donors' samples.

There are a few counts of this clonotype. This rearrangement joins TRBV19 to TRBJ1-1; D not certain. Looked up from germline, CDR1 is LNHDA and CDR2 is SQIVND (reference sequence). The CDR3 consists of 14 residues. V shed 3 bases and J shed 2 bases, with 10 bases lying between them. The CDR3 loop reads CASSIMGPNTEAFF. The CDR3 nucleotides are TGTGCCAGTAGTATTATGGGTCCCAACACTGAAGCTTTCTTT. Full variable domain (missing parts from reference TRBV19 and TRBJ1-1): DGGITQSPKYLFRKEGQNVTLSCEQNLNHDAMYWYRQDPGQGLRLIYYSQIVNDFQKGDIAEGYSVSREKKESFPLTVTSAQKNPTAFYLCASSIMGPNTEAFFGQGTRLTVV.

This clonotype showed up many times. This sequence joins TRBV7-2 and TRBJ1-2; D gene unclear. Germline CDR1 reads SGHTA; CDR2 reads FQGNSA. The CDR3 has 14 residues. Trimming cost V 4 bases and J 7 bases, with 16 bases left between them. The CDR3 sequence: CASSSTGGGGGYTF. CDR3 bases: TGTGCCAGCAGCTCAACGGGCGGCGGCGGTGGCTACACCTTC.

This clonotype turned up a few times. The V call is TRBV14, the J call TRBJ1-1; no definite D call. V lost 3 bases and J 8 bases, leaving 13 bases between the germline ends. This CDR3 spans 13 amino acids. The germline gives CDR1 SGHDN, CDR2 FVKESK. CDR3 in amino acids: CASSHERTREAFF. CDR3 nucleotides: TGTGCCAGCAGCCACGAACGGACCCGGGAAGCTTTCTTT.

The V call is TRBV7-6, the J call TRBJ2-7, with 10 bases identical to TRBD1. V shed 5 bases, J shed 6 bases, and the junction held 19 bases outside the gene matches. The length of the CDR3 is 18 residues. CDR1 and CDR2 (germline): SGHVS, FNYEAQ. CDR3 protein: CASSPYPGTGDARPEQYF. DNA for the CDR3: TGTGCCAGCAGCCCGTACCCGGGGACAGGGGACGCCCGTCCCGAGCAGTACTTC.

A few counts support this clonotype. This chain links TRBV29-1 with TRBJ1-3; D not resolved. The CDR3 is 11 residues long. Trimming took 6 bases from V and 0 from J, leaving 3 bases between them. Germline lookup yields CDR1 SQVTM and CDR2 ANQGSEA. The CDR3 coding sequence is TGCAGCGTCATCTCTGGAAACACCATATATTTT. Encoded protein: CSVISGNTIYF.

This clonotype has at least ten counts. V and J are TRBV20-1 and TRBJ1-2, with 8 bases identical to TRBD1. The CDR3 length is 12 residues. CDR1 and CDR2 from the germline V gene are DFQATT and SNEGSKA (reference sequence). With V trimmed by 3 bases and J by 7 bases, 4 bases remained unmatched. CDR3 coding DNA: TGCAGTGCTAGGGACAGGGTTGGTGGCTACACCTTC. The encoded protein is CSARDRVGGYTF.

This clonotype was observed a handful of times. This chain links TRBV7-9 with TRBJ1-1; 8 bases map to TRBD1. The CDR3 length is 18 residues. J was trimmed by 1 base and V by 5 bases; bases with no gene match: 15. Germline CDR1 is SEHNR and CDR2 is FQNEAQ (reference sequence). In nucleotides, the CDR3 is TGTGCCAGCAGCACTGGACGGGACAGGTCCTCCCCGAACACTGAAGCTTTCTTT. Amino acid sequence: CASSTGRDRSSPNTEAFF. The whole variable domain, remainder taken from reference TRBV7-9 and TRBJ1-1, is DTGVSQNPRHKITKRGQNVTFRCDPISEHNRLYWYRQTLGQGPEFLTYFQNEAQLEKSRLLSDRFSAERPKGSFSTLEIQRTEQGDSAMYLCASSTGRDRSSPNTEAFFGQGTRLTVV.

This clonotype was picked up many times. The chain employs TRBV11-2 and TRBJ2-5; D might be TRBD2 (5 bases). The CDR3 is 13 residues long. With 3 bases removed from V and 3 bases from J, the gap between germline ends came to 8 bases. Germline CDR1 is SGHAT and CDR2 is FQNNGV. The CDR3 bases are TGTGCCAGCAGCTTTGGACTCAAAGAGACCCAGTACTTC. This translates into CASSFGLKETQYF. The whole variable domain, filled in from reference TRBV11-2 and TRBJ2-5, reads EAGVAQSPRYKIIEKRQSVAFWCNPISGHATLYWYQQILGQGPKLLIQFQNNGVVDDSQLPKDRFSAERLKGVDSTLKIQPAKLEDSAVYLCASSFGLKETQYFGPGTRLLVL.

This clonotype was seen only a few times. DNA for the CDR3: TGTGCCACCAGCAGAGATAAGGCGGGGTCAGACCAGCCCCAGCATTTT. The encoded protein is CATSRDKAGSDQPQHF. The chain is built from TRBV15 and TRBJ1-5; D is unclear. Germline CDR1 is LNHNV and CDR2 is YYDKDF (reference sequence). CDR3 size: 16 residues. With 0 bases removed from V and 7 bases from J, the gap between germline ends came to 16 bases.

This clonotype was picked up many times. The chain is built from TRBV7-9 and TRBJ2-5, with 11 bases that match TRBD2. Per the germline V gene, CDR1 is SEHNR and CDR2 is FQNEAQ (reference sequence). CDR3 length: 17 amino acids. V trimming: 4 bases; J trimming: 5 bases; junction bases outside the gene matches: 12. CDR3 protein: CASSSAPLLAGVETQYF. The CDR3 coding sequence is TGTGCCAGCAGCTCCGCCCCCCTACTAGCGGGGGTGGAGACCCAGTACTTC. Together with reference TRBV7-9 and TRBJ2-5, the CDR3 gives the full variable domain: DTGVSQNPRHKITKRGQNVTFRCDPISEHNRLYWYRQTLGQGPEFLTYFQNEAQLEKSRLLSDRFSAERPKGSFSTLEIQRTEQGDSAMYLCASSSAPLLAGVETQYFGPGTRLLVL.

V usage is TRBV12-3 or TRBV12-4 and J usage is TRBJ1-5; the match to TRBD1 covers 9 bases. V lost 4 bases to trimming and J lost 2 bases; unmatched junction nucleotides: 6. CDR3 length: 16 amino acids. The CDR3 spells CASSSRTGERNQPQHF. As DNA, the CDR3 is TGTGCCAGCAGTTCACGGACAGGGGAGCGCAATCAGCCCCAGCATTTT.

This clonotype occurred a few times. This chain links TRBV20-1 with TRBJ2-1; TRBD2 aligns across 10 bases. The CDR3 length is 16 residues. The germline gives CDR1 DFQATT, CDR2 SNEGSKA (reference sequence). Trimming took 3 bases from V and 4 from J; bases not matched to a gene: 9. CDR3 protein: CSASERGGRRYNEQFF. The CDR3, as DNA: TGCAGTGCTAGTGAGCGGGGGGGCCGACGATACAATGAGCAGTTCTTC.

The genes are TRBV6-4 and TRBJ2-1; 9 nucleotides agree with TRBD2. V was pared by 4 bases and J by 5 bases, with 9 bases of the junction left unmatched. CDR3 length equals 16 residues. The V gene's germline CDR1 is MRHNA and CDR2 SNTAGT. CDR3 in amino acids: CASSVLAGVGHNEQFF. The CDR3 DNA is TGTGCCAGCAGTGTCTTAGCGGGGGTCGGGCACAATGAGCAGTTCTTC.

This clonotype was observed at least ten times. V and J are TRBV7-2 and TRBJ2-1, with D tentatively TRBD1 or TRBD2 (5 bases each). CDR3 length: 16 amino acids. Deletions cut 1 base from V and 0 bases from J, with 10 bases between. Germline V lookup: CDR1 SGHTA, CDR2 FQGNSA. CDR3 loop: CASSLDGTGSYNEQFF. In DNA form, the CDR3 reads TGTGCCAGCAGCTTAGATGGGACCGGCTCCTACAATGAGCAGTTCTTC.

The chain links TRBV5-1 to TRBJ1-3; TRBD1 aligns across 8 bases. CDR3 size: 14 residues. Unmatched junction bases numbered 5, after V lost 3 bases and J lost 6 bases. Germline-derived CDR1 and CDR2 are SGHRS and YFSETQ. For the CDR3, the DNA is TGCGCCAGCAGCTCGACAGGGGTTGCAAACACCATATATTTT. Residues: CASSSTGVANTIYF.

Comment on this clonotype: A single base separates this from a much larger clone, so it may be a read error. V usage is TRBV28 and J usage is TRBJ1-4; the D is unclear. The germline gives CDR1 MDHEN, CDR2 SYDVKM. The CDR3 sequence is 13 residues long. V lost 8 bases and J lost 3, with 10 bases in between. CDR3 nucleotide sequence: TGTGCCAGCGGCGACACACCTAATGAAAAACTGTTTTTT. It is translated as CASGDTPNEKLFF.

At least ten counts were recorded for this clonotype. This sequence joins TRBV7-2 and TRBJ2-5; 13 nucleotides align to TRBD2. Germline CDR1 reads SGHTA; CDR2 reads FQGNSA. J lost 3 bases, V lost 5 bases, and 3 bases had no gene match. This CDR3 has 15 amino acids. The CDR3, as DNA: TGTGCCAGCAGCCCGGGGACTAGCGGGAAAGAGACCCAGTACTTC. Its translation: CASSPGTSGKETQYF.

This clonotype has a count of ten or more. This rearrangement joins TRBV7-6 to TRBJ2-3; 10 bases line up with TRBD1. J lost 2 bases, V lost 5 bases, and 4 bases had no gene match. The germline V gene has CDR1 SGHVS and CDR2 FNYEAQ. The CDR3 consists of 15 residues. CDR3: CASSPGQGDTDTQYF. The CDR3 coding sequence is TGTGCCAGCAGCCCCGGACAGGGGGACACAGATACGCAGTATTTT.

This clonotype has at least ten counts. V usage is TRBV7-9 and J usage is TRBJ1-2; D unresolved. Looked up from germline, CDR1 is SEHNR and CDR2 is FQNEAQ (reference sequence). With 1 base removed from V and 8 bases from J, the gap between germline ends came to 17 bases. The CDR3 is 15 residues long. This CDR3 is CASSLVQEGIGGYTF. The DNA of the CDR3 is TGTGCCAGCAGCTTAGTCCAGGAGGGCATTGGCGGCTACACCTTC.

The chain carries TRBV7-6 and TRBJ2-5; a weak D match, TRBD1 (6 bases). There are 14 residues in the CDR3. Germline CDR1 is SGHVS and CDR2 is FNYEAQ. Trimming stripped 6 bases from V and 1 base from J, with 12 bases between. The CDR3 protein is CASRSTGSQETQYF. The CDR3 DNA is TGTGCCAGCAGATCCACAGGGTCCCAAGAGACCCAGTACTTC.

The table lists this clonotype with many counts. V gene TRBV5-4 combines with J gene TRBJ2-7; D possibly corresponds to TRBD1 (6 bases). The germline V gene encodes CDR1 SGHNT and CDR2 YYREEE (reference sequence). The CDR3 has 17 amino acids. V was cut by 0 bases and J by 4 bases, with 20 bases left in between. For the CDR3, the DNA is TGTGCCAGCAGCTTGGGGGACATTCAGTCGTCGATTTACGAGCAGTACTTC. Translating gives CASSLGDIQSSIYEQYF. The variable domain in full, completed from reference TRBV5-4 and TRBJ2-7, reads ETGVTQSPTHLIKTRGQQVTLRCSSQSGHNTVSWYQQALGQGPQFIFQYYREEENGRGNFPPRFSGLQFPNYSSELNVNALELDDSALYLCASSLGDIQSSIYEQYFGPGTRLTVT.

This clonotype was counted a few times. The chain combines TRBV20-1 with TRBJ2-1, with TRBD1 matching 7 bases. Germline CDR1 reads DFQATT; CDR2 reads SNEGSKA (reference sequence). The CDR3 contains 12 residues. J lost 4 bases, V lost 6 bases, and 3 bases had no gene match. This chain's CDR3 is CSADRVYNEQFF. In nucleotides, the CDR3 is TGCAGTGCCGACAGGGTTTACAATGAGCAGTTCTTC.

The CDR3 bases are TGTGCCAGCAGTTATCGATCCCAAGAGACCCAGTACTTC. Protein sequence: CASSYRSQETQYF. The genes are TRBV12-3 or TRBV12-4 and TRBJ2-5, with D hard to call. With 4 bases removed from V and 1 base from J, the gap between germline ends came to 7 bases. The CDR3 loop spans 13 amino acids.

This clonotype has only one observation. A much bigger clone sits one base away, suggesting this may be a read error. The chain carries TRBV29-1 and TRBJ1-4, with 9 bases aligning to TRBD1. The CDR3 length is 17 residues. The germline CDR1 and CDR2 sequences are SQVTM and ANQGSEA. Unmatched junction bases numbered 10, after V lost 4 bases and J lost 1 base. DNA of the CDR3: TGCAGCGTTGTAGGGACAGGGAAGGAGGGAACTAATGAAAAACTGTTTTTT. Translating it yields CSVVGTGKEGTNEKLFF.

This clonotype has a count of ten or more. The genes are TRBV6-5 and TRBJ1-1; D may be TRBD1 (5 bases). With 2 bases removed from V and 1 base from J, the gap between germline ends came to 14 bases. CDR3 length: 16 residues. The V gene's germline CDR1 is MNHEY and CDR2 SVGAGI. The CDR3 sequence is CASSYHENTGNTEAFF. CDR3 nucleotide sequence: TGTGCCAGCAGTTACCACGAGAATACAGGGAACACTGAAGCTTTCTTT.

This clonotype came up many times. This sequence joins TRBV7-3 and TRBJ2-2, with 7 nucleotides matching TRBD1. The J segment lost 5 bases and the V segment lost 4 bases, leaving 7 bases of the junction unmatched. Germline loops: CDR1 SGHTA, CDR2 FQGTGA. The CDR3 is made up of 15 amino acids. The CDR3 sequence is CASSYGRGMTGELFF. The CDR3 nucleotides read TGTGCCAGCAGCTACGGCAGGGGGATGACCGGGGAGCTGTTTTTT.

The rearrangement uses TRBV29-1 and TRBJ1-2; possible D gene TRBD1, 5 bases. CDR1 and CDR2 from the germline V gene are SQVTM and ANQGSEA. The CDR3 runs to 12 residues. With 3 bases removed from V and 4 bases from J, the gap between germline ends came to 9 bases. CDR3 in amino acids: CSVEEQGYGYTF. The CDR3, as DNA: TGCAGCGTTGAGGAGCAGGGCTATGGCTACACCTTC.